The 20 T cell receptor beta chains below all came from one sample that was sequenced in a study of blood T cell repertoires in COVID-19. The table came from immunoSEQ multiplex PCR; TCRdb's copy has only in-frame clones and leaves some out. The table records around 330,000 clones, 89% of them present only once. The specimen sequenced was PBMCs or T cells enriched from blood (not recorded which). All receptors derive from a man in his fifties or sixties who had recovered from COVID-19.

The V gene is TRBV6-2 or TRBV6-3, the J gene TRBJ2-1; D is unresolved. CDR3 length: 12 amino acids. Germline-derived CDR1 and CDR2 are MNHEY and SVGEGT. V gave up 6 bases and J gave up 5 bases, with 8 bases separating them. CDR3 residues: CASSRRDNEQFF. The DNA for the CDR3 is TGTGCCAGCAGCCGTAGAGACAATGAGCAGTTCTTC.

J is TRBJ1-2 and V is TRBV18; TRBD1 might be the D (6 bases). The CDR3 consists of 15 residues. CDR1 is KGHSH, CDR2 LQKENI, per germline. V lost 0 bases and J lost 3, with 11 bases in between. DNA of the CDR3: TGTGCCAGCTCACCACCCCGGGACACATACTATGGCTACACCTTC. Translation gives CASSPPRDTYYGYTF.

This chain joins TRBV20-1 and TRBJ2-7; D possibly corresponds to TRBD2 (5 bases). The length of the CDR3 is 13 residues. CDR1 and CDR2 (germline): DFQATT, SNEGSKA (reference sequence). Between the trimmed V and J ends, which lost 3 bases and 3 bases, there was a span of 12 bases. The CDR3 loop reads CSASYGINYEQYF. CDR3 DNA sequence: TGCAGTGCTAGTTACGGGATCAACTACGAGCAGTACTTC.

This clone was seen a single time. This CDR3 reads CASSSWDRDSYGYTF. CDR3 sequence (DNA): TGTGCCAGCAGCTCATGGGACAGGGACTCATATGGCTACACCTTC. V is TRBV7-9 and J is TRBJ1-2; TRBD1 matches 9 bases. CDR1 is SEHNR and CDR2 is FQNEAQ in the germline V gene (reference sequence). V shed 4 bases and J 5 bases; nucleotides not matched to a gene: 8. The CDR3 totals 15 residues.

The chain joins TRBV7-2 to TRBJ2-3; D is perhaps TRBD1 (5 bases). This CDR3 is 14 amino acids long. V was shortened by 4 bases and J by 3 bases, with 11 bases between the two germline ends. The germline V gene encodes CDR1 SGHTA and CDR2 FQGNSA. CDR3 sequence reads: CASSSRSGTDTQYF. The DNA of the CDR3 is TGTGCCAGCAGCTCTCGTTCAGGGACAGATACGCAGTATTTT.

The chain is built from TRBV9 and TRBJ1-5, with no clear D. CDR1 is SGDLS and CDR2 is YYNGEE in the germline V gene. The CDR3 has 13 amino acids. Deletions cut 0 bases from V and 6 bases from J, with 7 bases between. CDR3: CASSVGGSQPQHF. In DNA form, the CDR3 reads TGTGCCAGCAGCGTAGGAGGGAGTCAGCCCCAGCATTTT. The full variable domain, its missing parts supplied by reference TRBV9 and TRBJ1-5, is DSGVTQTPKHLITATGQRVTLRCSPRSGDLSVYWYQQSLDQGLQFLIQYYNGEERAKGNILERFSAQQFPDLHSELNLSSLELGDSALYFCASSVGGSQPQHFGDGTRLSIL.

This sequence joins TRBV5-4 and TRBJ2-1; TRBD2 agrees at 8 bases. In germline, CDR1 is SGHNT, CDR2 YYREEE (reference sequence). With V trimmed by 0 bases and J by 2 bases, 1 base remained unmatched. CDR3 length: 15 residues. CDR3 sequence (DNA): TGTGCCAGCAGCTTGGAAGCGGGAGCCTACAATGAGCAGTTCTTC. Its protein is CASSLEAGAYNEQFF.

This rearrangement joins TRBV6-2 or TRBV6-3 to TRBJ1-2; 7 bases are a match to TRBD1. CDR1 is MNHEY, CDR2 SVGEGT, per germline. The trim removed 2 bases at V and 2 bases at J, leaving 5 bases unmatched. This CDR3 comprises 15 residues. The CDR3 region is CASSYRRDSNYGYTF. The CDR3 DNA is TGTGCCAGCAGTTACCGTAGGGACAGCAACTATGGCTACACCTTC.

The chain couples TRBV9 to TRBJ1-1; 10 nucleotides line up with TRBD1. Trimming removed 4 bases from V and 8 bases from J; junction bases left unmatched: 14. The CDR3 totals 16 residues. Looked up from germline, CDR1 is SGDLS and CDR2 is YYNGEE. The CDR3 DNA is TGTGCCAGCAGCTCCCTGGGTCCGGGACAGGGGACCGAAGCTTTCTTT. Amino acids: CASSSLGPGQGTEAFF.

The CDR3 reads CASRDTGWNEKLFF. CDR3 in DNA: TGTGCCAGCAGGGATACAGGTTGGAATGAAAAACTGTTTTTT. The rearrangement links TRBV6-5 to TRBJ1-4, with D perhaps matching TRBD1 (5 bases). CDR3 size: 14 residues. Trimming cost V 6 bases and J 5 bases, with 13 bases left between them. Germline CDR1 MNHEY, CDR2 SVGAGI.

The V call is TRBV28, the J call TRBJ1-5, with 12 bases aligning to TRBD1. Losses at the gene ends were 1 base for V and 2 bases for J; bases not matched to a gene: 9. The length of the CDR3 is 19 residues. Germline V gene lookup returns CDR1 MDHEN and CDR2 SYDVKM. The CDR3, as DNA: TGTGCCAGCAGTTTATATTGTGTGGGACAGGGGGCTTGCAATCAGCCCCAGCATTTT. Residues: CASSLYCVGQGACNQPQHF.

V and J are TRBV6-5 and TRBJ2-7, with 10 bases matching TRBD1. The CDR3 contains 14 residues. From germline, CDR1 is MNHEY and CDR2 SVGAGI. The trim removed 6 bases at V and 7 bases at J, leaving 9 bases unmatched. The CDR3 sequence: CASSLDRGRGEQYF. For the CDR3, the DNA is TGTGCCAGCAGCCTAGACAGGGGGCGAGGTGAGCAGTACTTC.

Only a few counts were recorded for this clone. This sequence joins TRBV10-3 and TRBJ2-1, with 8 nucleotides matching TRBD1. Germline CDR1 ENHRY, CDR2 SYGVKD. Trimming cost V 6 bases and J 0 bases; bases outside gene matches: 13. This CDR3 region has 18 residues. This CDR3 reads CAISLLFGQGNSYNEQFF. DNA for the CDR3: TGTGCCATCAGCCTCTTGTTTGGACAGGGAAACTCCTACAATGAGCAGTTCTTC.

V usage is TRBV28 and J usage is TRBJ1-1, with unresolved D. Germline CDR1 is MDHEN and CDR2 is SYDVKM. The V end was cut by 7 bases, the J end by 1 base, with 16 bases between. The CDR3 contains 15 residues. The CDR3: CASIPPEGGNTEAFF. The CDR3 region has the DNA TGTGCCAGCATTCCCCCGGAAGGCGGGAACACTGAAGCTTTCTTT. The variable domain in full, with the rest retrieved from reference TRBV28 and TRBJ1-1, is DVKVTQSSRYLVKRTGEKVFLECVQDMDHENMFWYRQDPGLGLRLIYFSYDVKMKEKGDIPEGYSVSREKKERFSLILESASTNQTSMYLCASIPPEGGNTEAFFGQGTRLTVV.

This clone was counted only a few times. This chain connects TRBV27 to TRBJ1-2; TRBD1 matches at 9 bases. CDR1 and CDR2 (germline): MNHEY, SMNVEV (reference sequence). The CDR3 consists of 16 residues. V lost 8 bases, J lost 0 bases, and 10 bases stayed unmatched. The CDR3 spells CASSPLGTGTNYGYTF. The CDR3 DNA sequence: TGTGCCAGCTCACCTCTCGGGACAGGGACTAACTATGGCTACACCTTC.

CDR3 DNA sequence: TGCGCCAGCAGCCAAGATTCCGCGGGAGGTTTATACGAGCAGTACTTC. The encoded protein is CASSQDSAGGLYEQYF. The chain is built from TRBV4-1 and TRBJ2-7, with TRBD2 matching 8 bases. The CDR3 is 16 amino acids. Germline V gene lookup returns CDR1 MGHRA and CDR2 YSYEKL. V lost 0 bases to trimming and J lost 4 bases; unmatched junction nucleotides: 8.

The chain is built from TRBV9 and TRBJ2-3, with 8 bases matching TRBD2. The CDR3 totals 19 residues. The J segment lost 1 base and the V segment lost 0 bases, leaving 13 bases of the junction unmatched. The germline V gene has CDR1 SGDLS and CDR2 YYNGEE. CDR3 sequence reads: CASSVGLSGRGEGTDTQYF. The CDR3, as DNA: TGTGCCAGCAGCGTAGGGTTAAGCGGGAGAGGGGAGGGCACAGATACGCAGTATTTT.

This chain links TRBV19 with TRBJ1-1; 11 nucleotides line up with TRBD1. CDR1 and CDR2 (germline): LNHDA, SQIVND (reference sequence). The V and J ends lost 5 bases and 4 bases, in that order; junction bases with no gene match: 6. The CDR3 has 15 residues. The CDR3 DNA reads TGTGCCAGTAGTGGACAGGGGGCGGTTTTCACTGAAGCTTTCTTT. It encodes CASSGQGAVFTEAFF.

The V call is TRBV2, the J call TRBJ1-6; possibly TRBD1 for D (6 bases). V was shortened by 2 bases and J by 7 bases, with 12 bases between the two germline ends. Germline V lookup: CDR1 SNHLY, CDR2 FYNNEI. The CDR3 sequence is 15 residues long. The CDR3 is CASSEILDRNSPLHF. The CDR3 DNA reads TGTGCCAGCAGTGAAATCCTTGACAGGAATTCACCCCTCCACTTT.

This clone was observed a single time. The V call is TRBV27, the J call TRBJ2-1; 7 bases align to TRBD2. The V gene's germline CDR1 is MNHEY and CDR2 SMNVEV (reference sequence). This CDR3 is 16 amino acids long. J lost 8 bases, V lost 8 bases, and 18 bases had no gene match. The CDR3 bases are TGTGCCAGCTCCCCCCTCCGCGGGAGTCACCGGGATGAGCAGTTCTTC. The encoded protein is CASSPLRGSHRDEQFF.